This passage covers 19 T cell receptor beta chains from one sample sequenced in a study of blood T cell repertoires in COVID-19. Libraries were prepared by immunoSEQ multiplex PCR; TCRdb keeps only in-frame clonotypes and omits some of them. The sample has some 270,000 clones, roughly 84% seen once. The sample consisted of peripheral blood. These TCRs come from a human donor with COVID-19, enrolled during active disease. The donor label of this sample is uncertain.

The rearrangement links TRBV20-1 to TRBJ1-5, with D uncertain. The germline gives CDR1 DFQATT, CDR2 SNEGSKA (reference sequence). This CDR3 comprises 11 residues. V lost 3 bases to trimming and J lost 9 bases, with 9 bases between them. CDR3 in DNA: TGCAGTGCTAGTCCCGAGGGGCCCCAGCATTTT. Translation gives CSASPEGPQHF.

V is TRBV19 and J is TRBJ1-1, with TRBD1 matching over 8 bases. The CDR3 totals 17 residues. CDR1 is LNHDA and CDR2 is SQIVND in the germline V gene (reference sequence). Unmatched junction bases numbered 16, after V lost 5 bases and J lost 5 bases. The CDR3 nucleotides read TGTGCCAGTAGTCCCAGTCTGAAGGGGAACAGGGGGACTGAAGCTTTCTTT. It is translated as CASSPSLKGNRGTEAFF.

Only a few counts were recorded for this clone. The chain employs TRBV25-1 and TRBJ1-4, with 9 bases fitting TRBD1. Germline V gene lookup returns CDR1 MGHDK and CDR2 SYGVNS. Trimming took 6 bases from V and 7 from J; bases not matched to a gene: 9. This CDR3 contains 15 residues. CDR3 sequence reads: CASRKTGGSGEKLFF. As DNA, the CDR3 is TGTGCCAGCAGAAAAACAGGGGGCTCTGGTGAAAAACTGTTTTTT.

CDR3 DNA sequence: TGTGCCAGCTCATCGACAGGGCAATATGGCTACACCTTC. It yields the protein CASSSTGQYGYTF. The rearrangement uses TRBV18 and TRBJ1-2; 7 bases align to TRBD1. The length of the CDR3 is 13 residues. V was pared by 5 bases and J by 5 bases, with 5 bases of the junction left unmatched. CDR1 and CDR2 from the germline V gene are KGHSH and LQKENI.

The genes are TRBV7-2 and TRBJ1-2; D is perhaps TRBD1 (5 bases). Between the trimmed V and J ends, which lost 2 bases and 5 bases, there was a span of 9 bases. The germline V gene has CDR1 SGHTA and CDR2 FQGNSA. The CDR3 spans 13 residues. CDR3 bases: TGTGCCAGCAGCTTACTCAGGGATTATGGCTACACCTTC. It translates to CASSLLRDYGYTF.

The rearrangement uses TRBV28 and TRBJ1-5; no reliable D call. CDR3 size: 12 residues. V lost 5 bases and J 7 bases, leaving 9 bases between the germline ends. Germline CDR1 reads MDHEN; CDR2 reads SYDVKM. CDR3 region: CASSGQSQPQHF. As DNA, the CDR3 is TGTGCCAGCAGTGGGCAGAGCCAGCCCCAGCATTTT.

The chain is built from TRBV2 and TRBJ1-5, with unresolved D. The CDR3 consists of 13 residues. Trimming shortened V by 7 bases and J by 7 bases, and 14 bases separated the two germline ends. The germline gives CDR1 SNHLY, CDR2 FYNNEI. This CDR3 reads CASTTQRGQPQHF. The CDR3 DNA follows: TGTGCCAGCACCACTCAACGAGGGCAGCCCCAGCATTTT.

This sequence joins TRBV6-1 and TRBJ2-3, with 7 nucleotides matching TRBD2. Germline V CDR1 and CDR2: MNHNS, SASEGT. The CDR3 loop spans 16 amino acids. The V and J ends lost 2 bases and 0 bases, in that order; junction bases with no gene match: 5. CDR3 region: CASSERGRDSTDTQYF. The CDR3 nucleotides are TGTGCCAGCAGTGAACGGGGGAGGGATAGCACAGATACGCAGTATTTT.

This clone has only one observation. The V and J genes are TRBV30 and TRBJ1-1; D perhaps matches TRBD1 (6 bases). This CDR3 is built from 13 residues. The germline V gene encodes CDR1 GTSNPN and CDR2 SVGIG (reference sequence). V lost 3 bases and J 5 bases, leaving 13 bases between the germline ends. The DNA of the CDR3 is TGTGCCTGGAGGAAGGACAGAGGTACTGAAGCTTTCTTT. Amino acid sequence: CAWRKDRGTEAFF.

The chain carries TRBV19 and TRBJ2-1; 13 bases map to TRBD2. The CDR3 covers 17 residues. CDR1 LNHDA and CDR2 SQIVND come from the germline V gene (reference sequence). After removal of 4 bases from V and 0 bases from J, the junction contained 3 bases not matched to a gene. Here the CDR3 DNA reads TGTGCCAGTAGTACCCGGACTAGCGGGAGCTCCTACAATGAGCAGTTCTTC. It is translated as CASSTRTSGSSYNEQFF.

The genes are TRBV5-1 and TRBJ2-3; 12 nucleotides agree with TRBD2. The germline CDR1 and CDR2 sequences are SGHRS and YFSETQ. Trimming took 6 bases from V and 3 from J; bases not matched to a gene: 5. This CDR3 is 15 amino acids long. This chain's CDR3 is CASKRLAGVTDTQYF. The DNA for the CDR3 is TGCGCCAGCAAGAGACTAGCGGGAGTTACAGATACGCAGTATTTT.

This chain joins TRBV1 and TRBJ2-7; the D call of TRBD2 is as the table states it, not checked on the DNA. TRBV1 constitutes a pseudogene. The CDR3 covers 17 residues. The CDR3 nucleotides read TGCACCAGCAGCCAAGATTGGTCTGGGCAGGAGGGTGACGAGCAGTACTTC. It specifies CTSSQDWSGQEGDEQYF.

The rearrangement uses TRBV5-5 and TRBJ1-5; 11 nucleotides line up with TRBD1. Germline V gives CDR1 SGHKS, CDR2 YYEKEE (reference sequence). V gave up 4 bases and J gave up 7 bases; unmatched junction bases: 7. The CDR3 length is 15 residues. The CDR3: CASSGDRGAGQPQHF. DNA for the CDR3: TGTGCCAGCAGCGGGGACAGGGGGGCAGGCCAGCCCCAGCATTTT.

A few counts support this clone. This rearrangement joins TRBV25-1 to TRBJ1-5; a possible D gene is TRBD1 (5 bases). The V and J ends lost 6 bases and 5 bases respectively, with 14 bases between them. The CDR3 contains 14 residues. Germline CDR1 MGHDK, CDR2 SYGVNS. The CDR3 DNA reads as TGTGCCAGCAGGGACTCCGGGGGGGATCAGCCCCAGCATTTT. This sequence encodes CASRDSGGDQPQHF.

This rearrangement joins TRBV19 to TRBJ1-5; 8 positions agree with TRBD1. After removal of 5 bases from V and 3 bases from J, the junction contained 15 bases not matched to a gene. The germline CDR1 and CDR2 sequences are LNHDA and SQIVND (reference sequence). This CDR3 is 18 amino acids long. CDR3 amino acids: CASSPKPGQANYNQPQHF. CDR3 in DNA: TGTGCCAGTAGTCCCAAACCGGGACAGGCGAACTACAATCAGCCCCAGCATTTT.

The CDR3 sequence: CASSFRQGVGYGYTF. DNA of the CDR3: TGCGCCAGCAGCTTCCGACAGGGGGTCGGTTATGGCTACACCTTC. This sequence joins TRBV5-1 and TRBJ1-2; 9 nucleotides agree with TRBD1. The J segment lost 5 bases and the V segment lost 2 bases, leaving 7 bases of the junction unmatched. The CDR3 sequence is 15 residues long. The germline V gene has CDR1 SGHRS and CDR2 YFSETQ.

This clone showed up just a few times. The chain combines TRBV19 with TRBJ2-2, with unresolved D. V lost 1 base and J lost 0, with 12 bases in between. Per the germline V gene, CDR1 is LNHDA and CDR2 is SQIVND (reference sequence). The CDR3 has 17 residues. CDR3 nucleotide sequence: TGTGCCAGTAGTATAGCTGGGCCCTCCACGAACACCGGGGAGCTGTTTTTT. It encodes CASSIAGPSTNTGELFF.

V and J are TRBV19 and TRBJ1-1, with 10 bases matching TRBD1. This CDR3 region has 15 residues. The junction had 4 bases not matched to a gene; V was cut back by 4 bases and J by 2 bases. Germline CDR1 LNHDA, CDR2 SQIVND (reference sequence). The CDR3 here is CASSTKTGGNTEAFF. The CDR3 DNA follows: TGTGCCAGTAGTACGAAGACAGGGGGCAACACTGAAGCTTTCTTT.

This chain joins TRBV7-2 and TRBJ2-1, with 10 bases fitting TRBD2. Trimming removed 4 bases from V and 10 bases from J; junction bases left unmatched: 7. This CDR3 region has 14 residues. CDR1 and CDR2 (germline): SGHTA, FQGNSA. The CDR3 DNA is TGTGCCAGCAGCTCAACAAGCGGGAGGGACGAGCAGTTCTTC. Amino acid sequence: CASSSTSGRDEQFF.